This TCR beta chain originates from a study of blood T cell repertoires in COVID-19. Sequencing used immunoSEQ multiplex PCR; TCRdb keeps in-frame clones, though not all of them. The sample holds around 140,000 clones, roughly 78% seen once. Clinical history as reported by participants underpinned cohort assignment. The germline V gene has CDR1 KGHDR and CDR2 SFDVKD. Trimming stripped 11 bases from V and 2 bases from J, with 12 bases between. The CDR3 is made up of 13 amino acids. This TCR came from a woman aged 45-65 years who had recovered from COVID-19. The sequenced sample was PBMCs or T cells enriched from blood (not recorded which). J is TRBJ1-5 and V is TRBV24-1; D is perhaps TRBD1 (5 bases). The CDR3 DNA sequence: TGTGCCATCCAGGGCTCCGGCAATCAGCCCCAGCATTTT. Translation: CAIQGSGNQPQHF.